This T cell receptor (beta chain) was sequenced during a study of somatic mutations in cytotoxic T cells in rheumatoid arthritis. For the study at large: Purity of nearly 100% was reached when some V beta antibody-stained T-cell populations were flow-sorted, including V beta1+ cells sequenced for TCRB.

Sequencing used immunoSEQ multiplex PCR; TCRdb keeps in-frame clones, though not all of them. The sample records approximately 20,000 clones, almost 85% being singletons. With respect to this clone: Its specificity is not known.

Germline-derived CDR1 and CDR2 are MNHNS and SASEGT. This CDR3 is 15 amino acids long. The V and J ends lost 6 bases and 4 bases respectively, with 16 bases between them. Study-level points and caveats: Any difference in CD8+ T-cell clonality between patients who had rheumatoid arthritis and healthy controls who were age-matched was not statistically significant.

The study pulled out CD4+ and CD8+ cells with positive magnetic bead selection and then checked their purity by flow cytometry. The sequenced material came from CD8+ T cells sorted from blood. The receptor was isolated from a woman in her forties or fifties in good health. The rearrangement uses TRBV6-1 and TRBJ1-5; D unclear. The CDR3 DNA is TGTGCCAGCAGATCACCGCAAGACCGAAATCAGCCCCAGCATTTT. Translation: CASRSPQDRNQPQHF.